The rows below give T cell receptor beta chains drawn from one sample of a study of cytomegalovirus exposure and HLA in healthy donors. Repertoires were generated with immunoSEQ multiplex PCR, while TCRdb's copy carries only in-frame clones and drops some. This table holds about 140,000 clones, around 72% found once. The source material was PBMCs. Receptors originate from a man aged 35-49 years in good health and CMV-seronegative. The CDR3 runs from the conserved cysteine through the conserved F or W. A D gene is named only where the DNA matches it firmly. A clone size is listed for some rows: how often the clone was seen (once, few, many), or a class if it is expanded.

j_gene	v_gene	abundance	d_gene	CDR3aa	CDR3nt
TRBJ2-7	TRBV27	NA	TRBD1	CASSFAGTGSYEQYF	TGTGCCAGCAGTTTCGCCGGGACAGGTTCCTACGAGCAGTACTTC
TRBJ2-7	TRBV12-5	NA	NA	CASGLVTTTMGEQYF	TGTGCTAGTGGTTTGGTCACGACTACAATGGGCGAGCAGTACTTC
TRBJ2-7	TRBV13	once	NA	CASSTRGGTSYEQYF	TGTGCCAGCAGCACTAGGGGGGGAACTTCCTACGAGCAGTACTTC
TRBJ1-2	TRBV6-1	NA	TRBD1	CASSVQGIYGYTF	TGTGCCAGCAGTGTACAGGGGATCTATGGCTACACCTTC
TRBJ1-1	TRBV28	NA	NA	CASKGMNTEAFF	TGTGCCAGCAAGGGGATGAACACTGAAGCTTTCTTT
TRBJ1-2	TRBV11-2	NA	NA	CASSLGRVRTASWSGYTF	TGTGCCAGCAGCTTAGGTAGGGTGAGGACAGCGTCGTGGAGTGGCTACACCTTC
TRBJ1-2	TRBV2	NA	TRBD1	CASSEKGTGSYYGYTF	TGTGCCAGCAGTGAAAAGGGGACAGGTTCGTACTATGGCTACACCTTC
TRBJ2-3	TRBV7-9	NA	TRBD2	CASSLAPSGRPDTQYF	TGTGCCAGCAGCTTAGCTCCTAGCGGGAGGCCAGATACGCAGTATTTT
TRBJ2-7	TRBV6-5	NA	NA	CASSYQAGVGYEQYF	TGTGCCAGCAGTTACCAGGCAGGGGTTGGCTACGAGCAGTACTTC
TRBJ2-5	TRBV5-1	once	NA	CASSLAGYARQYF	TGCGCCAGCAGCTTGGCCGGGTATGCGCGTCAGTACTTC
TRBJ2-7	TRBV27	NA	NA	CASSLSSSGFYEQYF	TGTGCCAGCAGTTTATCGAGTAGCGGATTCTACGAGCAGTACTTC
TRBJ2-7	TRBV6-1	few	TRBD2	CASSESSGGAELYEQYF	TGTGCCAGCAGTGAGTCTAGCGGGGGGGCCGAACTATACGAGCAGTACTTC
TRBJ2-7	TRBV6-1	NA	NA	CASSEGGLLGGQEQYF	TGTGCCAGCAGTGAAGGCGGACTGCTTGGTGGTCAGGAGCAGTACTTC
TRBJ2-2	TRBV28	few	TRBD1	CASSLVGQGARGELFF	TGTGCCAGCAGTTTAGTGGGACAGGGGGCGCGGGGGGAGCTGTTTTTT
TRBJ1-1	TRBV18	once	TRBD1	CASSPSGQVGNTEAFF	TGTGCCAGCTCACCTAGTGGACAGGTAGGGAACACTGAAGCTTTCTTT
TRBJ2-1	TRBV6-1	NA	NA	CASSDIYSYNEQFF	TGTGCCAGCAGTGATATCTACTCCTACAATGAGCAGTTCTTC
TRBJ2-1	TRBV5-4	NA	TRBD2	CASSLPAGVNEQFF	TGTGCCAGCAGCTTGCCAGCGGGGGTAAATGAGCAGTTCTTC
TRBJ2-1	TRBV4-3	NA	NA	CASSQVGGSNEQFF	TGCGCCAGCAGCCAAGTTGGCGGCTCCAACGAGCAGTTCTTC
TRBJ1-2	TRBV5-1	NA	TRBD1	CASSLDPGQGLRNYGYTF	TGCGCCAGCAGCTTGGATCCGGGACAGGGACTCAGGAACTATGGCTACACCTTC
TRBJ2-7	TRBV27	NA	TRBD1	CASSLRQGRDEQYF	TGTGCCAGCAGTTTAAGACAGGGAAGGGACGAGCAGTACTTC
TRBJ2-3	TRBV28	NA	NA	CASSLANMAGLTDTQYF	TGTGCCAGCAGTTTGGCCAACATGGCGGGACTCACAGATACGCAGTATTTT
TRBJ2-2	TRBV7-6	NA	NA	CASISNTGELFF	TGTGCCAGCATCTCGAACACCGGGGAGCTGTTTTTT
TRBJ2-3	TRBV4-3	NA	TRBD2	CASSQGPSGYTQYF	TGCGCCAGCAGCCAAGGTCCTAGCGGGTATACGCAGTATTTT
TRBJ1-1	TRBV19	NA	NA	CASSMARVANTEAFF	TGTGCCAGTAGCATGGCCCGCGTAGCGAACACTGAAGCTTTCTTT
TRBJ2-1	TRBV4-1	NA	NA	CASSHGTSPYNEQFF	TGCGCCAGCAGCCACGGGACTTCGCCCTACAATGAGCAGTTCTTC
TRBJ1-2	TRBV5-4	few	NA	CASSLSQGYGYTF	TGTGCCAGCAGCTTGAGCCAGGGCTATGGCTACACCTTC
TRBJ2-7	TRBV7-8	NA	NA	CASSSKYEQYF	TGTGCCAGCAGCTCCAAATACGAGCAGTACTTC
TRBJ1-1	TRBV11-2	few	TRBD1	CASSRGQGNTEAFF	TGTGCCAGCAGCCGGGGACAGGGAAACACTGAAGCTTTCTTT
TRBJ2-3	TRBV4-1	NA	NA	CASSQVAGGTDTQYF	TGCGCCAGCAGCCAAGTCGCAGGGGGCACAGATACGCAGTATTTT
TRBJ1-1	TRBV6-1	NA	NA	CANRQALYTEAFF	TGTGCCAACAGACAGGCATTGTACACTGAAGCTTTCTTT
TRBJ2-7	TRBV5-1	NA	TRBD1	CASSFGGTGGYEQYF	TGCGCCAGCAGCTTCGGCGGGACAGGGGGCTACGAGCAGTACTTC
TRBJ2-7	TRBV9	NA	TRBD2	CASSSLGGNSEQYF	TGTGCCAGCAGCTCCCTCGGGGGGAACTCCGAGCAGTACTTC
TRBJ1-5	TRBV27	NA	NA	CASRSGRNQPQHF	TGTGCCAGCAGATCCGGTCGCAATCAGCCCCAGCATTTT
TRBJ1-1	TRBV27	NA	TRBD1	CASSLFRGRGWNTEAFF	TGTGCCAGCAGTTTATTCAGGGGGCGCGGGTGGAACACTGAAGCTTTCTTT
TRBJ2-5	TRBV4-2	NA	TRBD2	CASSLGREQYF	TGTGCCAGCAGCCTTGGGAGGGAGCAGTACTTC
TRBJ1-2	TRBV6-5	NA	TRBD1	CASSYDAGGFGGYTF	TGTGCCAGCAGTTACGACGCAGGGGGCTTTGGGGGCTACACCTTC
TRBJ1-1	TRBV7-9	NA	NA	CASSLGILTEAFF	TGTGCCAGCAGCTTAGGAATACTCACTGAAGCTTTCTTT
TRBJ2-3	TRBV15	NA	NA	CATSTRLATGVSDTQYF	TGTGCCACCAGCACCCGTTTGGCTACAGGTGTGTCAGATACGCAGTATTTT
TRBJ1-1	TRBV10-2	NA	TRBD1	CASRGTGMNTEAFF	TGCGCCAGCAGAGGGACAGGGATGAACACTGAAGCTTTCTTT
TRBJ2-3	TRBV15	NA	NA	CATHDPGEGIDTQYF	TGTGCCACCCACGATCCCGGGGAAGGCATAGATACGCAGTATTTT
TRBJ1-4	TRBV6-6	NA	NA	CASSYGPGDNEKLFF	TGTGCCAGCAGTTACGGGCCGGGGGATAATGAAAAACTGTTTTTT
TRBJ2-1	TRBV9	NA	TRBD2	CASTLLGWISGTESSYNEQFF	TGTGCCAGCACCCTCTTAGGATGGATTAGCGGGACCGAAAGCTCCTACAATGAGCAGTTCTTC
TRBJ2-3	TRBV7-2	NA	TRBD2	CASSLLPGGLGTDTQYF	TGTGCCAGCAGCTTATTACCGGGAGGGCTTGGCACAGATACGCAGTATTTT
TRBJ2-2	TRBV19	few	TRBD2	CASSIGGGSGTGELFF	TGTGCCAGTAGTATAGGGGGGGGTAGTGGCACCGGGGAGCTGTTTTTT
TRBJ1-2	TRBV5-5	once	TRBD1	CASSGTGTGSYGYTF	TGTGCCAGCAGCGGCACCGGGACAGGGTCCTATGGCTACACCTTC
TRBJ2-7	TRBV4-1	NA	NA	CASSQVRTVTYEQYF	TGCGCCAGCAGCCAAGTCAGGACAGTTACCTACGAGCAGTACTTC
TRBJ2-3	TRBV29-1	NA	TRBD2	CSVEDGGADTQYF	TGCAGCGTTGAGGACGGGGGGGCAGATACGCAGTATTTT
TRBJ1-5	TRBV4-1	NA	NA	CASSLRRGGSNQPQHF	TGCGCCAGCAGCCTCCGAAGGGGTGGTAGCAATCAGCCCCAGCATTTT
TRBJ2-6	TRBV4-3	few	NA	CASSQRVVASGANVLTF	TGCGCCAGCAGCCAACGGGTGGTGGCCTCTGGGGCCAACGTCCTGACTTTC
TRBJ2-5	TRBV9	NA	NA	CASSGRETAKETQYF	TGTGCCAGCAGCGGACGTGAGACAGCAAAAGAGACCCAGTACTTC
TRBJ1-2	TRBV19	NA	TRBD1	CASSITGTDYGYTF	TGTGCCAGTAGTATAACGGGGACAGACTATGGCTACACCTTC
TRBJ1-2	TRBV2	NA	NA	CASSEARGEQGYTF	TGTGCCAGCAGTGAAGCGCGCGGGGAGCAGGGCTACACCTTC
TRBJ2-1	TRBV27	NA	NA	CASSLGGRGQFF	TGTGCCAGCAGTCTTGGGGGGAGAGGGCAGTTCTTC
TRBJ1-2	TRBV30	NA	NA	CAWSAQPVIQGEGYGYTF	TGTGCCTGGAGTGCGCAACCCGTAATACAGGGAGAAGGCTATGGCTACACCTTC
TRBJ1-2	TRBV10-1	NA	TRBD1	CASSPDRAWGYTF	TGCGCCAGCAGTCCCGACAGGGCTTGGGGCTACACCTTC
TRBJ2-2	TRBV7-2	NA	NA	CASSWAGQRNTGELFF	TGTGCCAGCAGCTGGGCGGGACAGAGGAACACCGGGGAGCTGTTTTTT